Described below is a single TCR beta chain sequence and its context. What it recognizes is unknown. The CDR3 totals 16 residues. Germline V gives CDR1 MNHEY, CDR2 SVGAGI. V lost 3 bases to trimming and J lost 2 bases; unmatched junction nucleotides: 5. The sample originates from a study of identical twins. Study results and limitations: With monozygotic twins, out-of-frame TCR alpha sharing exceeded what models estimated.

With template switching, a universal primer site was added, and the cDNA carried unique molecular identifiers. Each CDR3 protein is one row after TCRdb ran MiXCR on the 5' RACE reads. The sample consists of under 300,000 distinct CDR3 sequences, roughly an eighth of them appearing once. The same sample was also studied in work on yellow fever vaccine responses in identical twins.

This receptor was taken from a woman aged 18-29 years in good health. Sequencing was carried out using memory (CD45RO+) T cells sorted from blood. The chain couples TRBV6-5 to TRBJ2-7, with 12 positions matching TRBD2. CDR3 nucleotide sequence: TGTGCCAGCAGTTATCGGACTAGCGGGACCCCCTACGAGCAGTACTTC. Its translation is CASSYRTSGTPYEQYF.